This entry describes one T cell receptor beta chain. The data were obtained in a study of blood T cell repertoires in COVID-19. Study-level background: The United States, Italy and Spain provided the acute and convalescent COVID-19 samples. The cDNA or gDNA used as material had been derived from T cells, B-cell-depleted T cells, or PBMCs.

Per the authors' pipeline: Amplification with reference gene primers provided the estimates of nucleated cell counts. The protocol was immunoSEQ multiplex PCR, while the TCRdb copy is restricted to in-frame clones and leaves out a portion. That table gives V, J and clone size, and the DNA gave D and trimming. The data hold 310,000 or so clones, with 86% observed a single time. V lost 7 bases, J lost 4 bases, and 11 bases stayed unmatched. The V gene's germline CDR1 is SQVTM and CDR2 ANQGSEA. The length of the CDR3 is 14 residues. The chain uses TRBV29-1 and TRBJ2-7, with 9 bases fitting TRBD2. The specimen was peripheral blood. The sequence was collected from a woman aged 50 to 60 with acute or convalescent COVID-19. CDR3 amino acids: CSGVAGVGVYEQYF. The DNA of the CDR3 is TGCAGCGGGGTAGCGGGAGTGGGGGTTTACGAGCAGTACTTC.